The 12 T cell receptor beta chains below were found in one sample sequenced in a study of blood T cell repertoires in COVID-19. Measured with immunoSEQ multiplex PCR; TCRdb has only the in-frame clones, and not every one. The table lists approximately 250,000 clones, approximately 86% of them singletons, with 0.8% to 1% in the top ten. Sequenced input: PBMCs or T cells enriched from blood (not recorded which). The receptors were gathered from a woman aged 25 to 45 who had recovered from COVID-19.

The chain has TRBV7-3 and TRBJ2-3, with a weak D call TRBD2 (5 bases). The CDR3 extends over 17 amino acids. V shed 1 base and J shed 0 bases, with 14 bases lying between them. CDR1 is SGHTA and CDR2 is FQGTGA in the germline V gene. The CDR3 loop reads CASSLKPLGGSTDTQYF. The CDR3 DNA reads TGTGCCAGCAGCTTAAAGCCCCTGGGCGGGAGCACAGATACGCAGTATTTT.

The genes are TRBV19 and TRBJ2-5; D is possibly TRBD1 (5 bases). The CDR3 runs to 12 residues. V was cut by 9 bases and J by 5 bases, with 13 bases left in between. Per germline, CDR1 LNHDA and CDR2 SQIVND (reference sequence). In DNA form, the CDR3 reads TGTGCCAGGGCGGACACAAGGGAGACCCAGTACTTC. Protein sequence: CARADTRETQYF.

The chain couples TRBV10-3 to TRBJ2-1; possibly TRBD2 for D (5 bases). There are 15 residues in the CDR3. The germline gives CDR1 ENHRY, CDR2 SYGVKD. The V end lost 0 bases, the J end lost 5 bases, and 11 bases lay between the germline ends. In nucleotides, the CDR3 is TGTGCCATCAGTGAGTCGATTCGGGGAGACAATGAGCAGTTCTTC. As protein: CAISESIRGDNEQFF.

The V call is TRBV5-8, the J call TRBJ2-7, with D perhaps TRBD2 (6 bases). The CDR3 has 15 amino acids. Trimming took off 0 bases at V and 12 bases at J, with 22 bases between the two ends. Germline V lookup: CDR1 SGHTS, CDR2 YDEGEE. In DNA, the CDR3 is TGTGCCAGCAGCTTGGGACCCGGGACTGTCGGGTTTTGGTACTTC. Translating gives CASSLGPGTVGFWYF. The full variable domain, rest sourced from reference TRBV5-8 and TRBJ2-7, is EAGVTQSPTHLIKTRGQQATLRCSPISGHTSVYWYQQALGLGLQFLLWYDEGEERNRGNFPPRFSGRQFPNYSSELNVNALELEDSALYLCASSLGPGTVGFWYFGPGTRLTVT.

The count of this clone is one. The V call is TRBV15, the J call TRBJ2-7, with unresolved D. CDR1 and CDR2 (germline): LNHNV, YYDKDF (reference sequence). V was cut by 3 bases and J by 2 bases, with 8 bases left in between. The CDR3 loop spans 13 amino acids. This CDR3 is CATSRDQAYEQYF. The CDR3, as DNA: TGTGCCACCAGCAGGGATCAGGCCTACGAGCAGTACTTC.

The rearrangement uses TRBV7-6 and TRBJ2-7; D gene uncertain. The CDR3 covers 20 residues. Germline V lookup: CDR1 SGHVS, CDR2 FNYEAQ. The V gene lost 1 base and the J gene lost 0 bases, with 25 bases spanning the gap. The DNA for the CDR3 is TGTGCCAGCAGCTTAGTTGAATTTCACCCAAAATATCGGTCCTCCTACGAGCAGTACTTC. Amino acid sequence: CASSLVEFHPKYRSSYEQYF.

V usage is TRBV11-1 and J usage is TRBJ1-1, with D possibly matching TRBD1 (6 bases). The CDR3 spans 15 residues. The germline gives CDR1 SGHAT, CDR2 FQDESV (reference sequence). Trimming took 3 bases from V and 0 from J, leaving 11 bases between them. CDR3 DNA: TGTGCCAGCAGCTTCGGGACACTTTTGAACACTGAAGCTTTCTTT. This encodes CASSFGTLLNTEAFF.

J is TRBJ1-2 and V is TRBV10-3; 7 bases fit TRBD1. CDR3 size: 13 residues. After removal of 10 bases from V and 8 bases from J, the junction contained 13 bases not matched to a gene. The germline gives CDR1 ENHRY, CDR2 SYGVKD. In DNA, the CDR3 is TGTGCCACCCACTCGCAGGGGGAAGAAGGCTACACCTTC. It codes for CATHSQGEEGYTF.

CDR3 nucleotide sequence: TGCAGCGGGGGGACTAGCGGTTTTAGCACAGATACGCAGTATTTT. It yields the protein CSGGTSGFSTDTQYF. The chain links TRBV29-1 to TRBJ2-3, with 11 bases fitting TRBD2. Germline values: CDR1 SQVTM, CDR2 ANQGSEA. J gave up 0 bases and V 7 bases, and 6 bases lay outside the gene matches. The CDR3 totals 15 residues.

The chain uses TRBV9 and TRBJ1-6; TRBD1 is a possible D gene (6 bases). The CDR3 sequence is 15 residues long. CDR1 and CDR2 (germline): SGDLS, YYNGEE. Trimming took off 2 bases at V and 7 bases at J, with 13 bases between the two ends. Here the CDR3 reads CASSVRSTGNSPLHF. Written as DNA, the CDR3 is TGTGCCAGCAGCGTCCGAAGTACAGGGAATTCACCCCTCCACTTT.

The CDR3 DNA follows: TGTGCCAGCAGTAGTCTACGGGGCTATGGCTACACCTTC. This encodes CASSSLRGYGYTF. The chain is built from TRBV12-3 or TRBV12-4 and TRBJ1-2; D uncertain. The CDR3 spans 13 residues. V was trimmed by 5 bases and J by 4 bases, leaving 11 bases between them.

The J gene is TRBJ2-5, the V gene TRBV6-1; TRBD2 aligns across 10 bases. The V segment lost 4 bases and the J segment 5 bases; nucleotides outside the gene matches: 10. The CDR3 loop spans 16 amino acids. Germline CDR1 reads MNHNS; CDR2 reads SASEGT. In nucleotides, the CDR3 is TGTGCCAGCAGTGTGTCCTCTAGCGGGAGCGGGGAGACCCAGTACTTC. Translating gives CASSVSSSGSGETQYF.